This entry features one T cell receptor beta chain sequence. The data derive from a study of OX40 agonist ivuxolimab in advanced cancers. Study overall: Age averaged around 59 years (range 23 to 79), and less than 85% were male.

Here immunoSEQ multiplex PCR was the method, and the copy in TCRdb shows in-frame clones only, minus some. The table shows roughly 70,000 clones, with about 81% occurring only once. The origin of this receptor is an adult with an advanced solid tumor such as melanoma, head and neck, liver or kidney cancer. Sequenced here: CD4+ or CD8+ T cells sorted from blood, sampled in a trial of the OX40 agonist ivuxolimab.

CDR3 nucleotide sequence: TGTGCCAGCATTAAGGACAGGGTGTCTGGAAACACCATATATTTT. Encoded protein: CASIKDRVSGNTIYF. The rearrangement joins TRBV6-1 to TRBJ1-3; TRBD1 aligns across 8 bases. V lost 7 bases, J lost 1 base, and 6 bases stayed unmatched. Germline V gene data show CDR1 as MNHNS and CDR2 as SASEGT. The CDR3 length is 15 residues.